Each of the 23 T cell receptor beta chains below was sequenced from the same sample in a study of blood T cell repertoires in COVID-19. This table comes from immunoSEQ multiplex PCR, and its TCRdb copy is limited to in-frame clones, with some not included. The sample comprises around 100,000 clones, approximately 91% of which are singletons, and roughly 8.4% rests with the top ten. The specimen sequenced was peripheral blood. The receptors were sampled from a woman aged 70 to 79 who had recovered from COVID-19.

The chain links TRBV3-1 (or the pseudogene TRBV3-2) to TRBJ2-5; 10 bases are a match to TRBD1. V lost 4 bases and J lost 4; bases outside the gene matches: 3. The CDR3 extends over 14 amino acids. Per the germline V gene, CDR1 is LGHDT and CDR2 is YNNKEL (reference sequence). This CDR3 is CASSRQGAVETQYF. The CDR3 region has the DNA TGTGCCAGCAGCCGACAGGGGGCGGTAGAGACCCAGTACTTC.

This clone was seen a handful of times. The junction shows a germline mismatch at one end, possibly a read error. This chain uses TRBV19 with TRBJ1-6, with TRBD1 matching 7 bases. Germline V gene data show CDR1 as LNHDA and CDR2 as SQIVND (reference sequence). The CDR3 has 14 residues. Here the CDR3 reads CASSLDRVDSPLHF. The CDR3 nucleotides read TGTGCCAGTAGTCTAGACAGGGTGGATTCACCCCTCCACTTT.

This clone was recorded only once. CDR3 protein: CASSLGTSGSLYF. The CDR3 region has the DNA TGTGCCAGCAGCCTCGGGACTAGCGGGAGCTTATACTTC. This sequence joins TRBV11-2 and TRBJ2-7; TRBD2 matches 14 bases. Unmatched junction bases numbered 7, after V lost 5 bases and J lost 13 bases. The CDR3 is made up of 13 amino acids. Germline V gives CDR1 SGHAT, CDR2 FQNNGV.

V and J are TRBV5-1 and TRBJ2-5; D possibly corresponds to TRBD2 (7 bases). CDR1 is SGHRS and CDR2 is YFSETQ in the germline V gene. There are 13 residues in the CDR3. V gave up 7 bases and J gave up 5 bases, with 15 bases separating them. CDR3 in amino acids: CASGRGRRETQYF. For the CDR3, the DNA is TGCGCCAGCGGGCGGGGGCGCAGGGAGACCCAGTACTTC.

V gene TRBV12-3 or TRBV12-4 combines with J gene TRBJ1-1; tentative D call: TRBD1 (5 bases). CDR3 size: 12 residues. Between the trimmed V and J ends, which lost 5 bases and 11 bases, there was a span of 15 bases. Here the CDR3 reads CASSPHTGGAFF. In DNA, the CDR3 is TGTGCCAGCAGTCCCCACACAGGTGGGGCTTTCTTT.

CDR3 in DNA: TGCGCCAGCAGCCAAGATCTGGAGGGGATGGGCACAGATACGCAGTATTTT. Translated: CASSQDLEGMGTDTQYF. The rearrangement links TRBV4-3 to TRBJ2-3; a possible D gene is TRBD2 (6 bases). The CDR3 contains 17 residues. V dropped 0 bases and J dropped 1 base, with 14 bases sitting between them. Germline CDR1 and CDR2: LGHNA and YSLEER.

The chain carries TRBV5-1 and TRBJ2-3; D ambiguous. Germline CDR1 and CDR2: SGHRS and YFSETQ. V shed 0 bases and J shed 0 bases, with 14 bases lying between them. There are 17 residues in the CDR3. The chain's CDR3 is CASSLVVAAPSTDTQYF. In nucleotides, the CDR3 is TGCGCCAGCAGCTTGGTTGTGGCGGCCCCCAGCACAGATACGCAGTATTTT.

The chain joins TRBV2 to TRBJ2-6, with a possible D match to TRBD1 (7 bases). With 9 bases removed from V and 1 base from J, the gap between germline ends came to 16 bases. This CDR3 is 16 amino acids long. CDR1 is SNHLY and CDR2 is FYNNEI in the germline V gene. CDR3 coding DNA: TGTGCCAGTTCCAGGGGGGCCCTGTCTGGGGCCAACGTCCTGACTTTC. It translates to CASSRGALSGANVLTF.

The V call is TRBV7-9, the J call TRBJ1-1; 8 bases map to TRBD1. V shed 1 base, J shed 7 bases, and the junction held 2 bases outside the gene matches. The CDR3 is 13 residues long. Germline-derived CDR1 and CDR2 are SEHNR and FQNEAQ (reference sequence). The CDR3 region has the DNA TGTGCCAGCAGCTTAGTGGGACAGGATGAAGCTTTCTTT. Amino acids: CASSLVGQDEAFF.

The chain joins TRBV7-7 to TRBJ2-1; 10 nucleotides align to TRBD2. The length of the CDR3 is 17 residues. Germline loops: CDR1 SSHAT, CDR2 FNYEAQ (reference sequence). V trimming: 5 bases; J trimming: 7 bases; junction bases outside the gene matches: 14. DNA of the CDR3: TGTGCCAGCAGCCCCCGGGTTAGCGGGGGGAGTGTGAATGAGCAGTTCTTC. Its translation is CASSPRVSGGSVNEQFF.

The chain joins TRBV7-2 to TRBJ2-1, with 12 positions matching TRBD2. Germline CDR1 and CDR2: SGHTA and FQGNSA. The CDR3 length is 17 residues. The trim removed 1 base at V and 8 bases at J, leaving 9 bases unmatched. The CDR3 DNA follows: TGTGCCAGCAGCTTAGGGCTAGCGGGGGGGCCGGTGGATGAGCAGTTCTTC. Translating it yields CASSLGLAGGPVDEQFF.

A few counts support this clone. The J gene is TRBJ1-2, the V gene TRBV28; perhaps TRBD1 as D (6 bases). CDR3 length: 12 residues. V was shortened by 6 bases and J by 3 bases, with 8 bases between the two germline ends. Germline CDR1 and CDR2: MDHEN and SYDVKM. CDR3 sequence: CASSPGDYGYTF. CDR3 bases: TGTGCCAGCAGCCCAGGGGACTATGGCTACACCTTC.

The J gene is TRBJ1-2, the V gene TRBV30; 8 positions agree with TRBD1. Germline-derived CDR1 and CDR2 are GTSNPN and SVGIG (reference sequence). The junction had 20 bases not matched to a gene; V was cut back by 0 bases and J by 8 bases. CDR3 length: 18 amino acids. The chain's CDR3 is CAWSVGPRTGKSARGYTF. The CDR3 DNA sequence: TGTGCCTGGAGTGTAGGACCCCGGACAGGGAAAAGCGCGAGGGGCTACACCTTC.

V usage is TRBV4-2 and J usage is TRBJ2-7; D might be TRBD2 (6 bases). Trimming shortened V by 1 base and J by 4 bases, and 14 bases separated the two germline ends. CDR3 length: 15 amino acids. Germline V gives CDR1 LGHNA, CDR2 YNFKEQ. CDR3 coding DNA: TGTGCCAGCAGCCAAGGTCGGGAGATAGGGTACGAGCAGTACTTC. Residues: CASSQGREIGYEQYF.

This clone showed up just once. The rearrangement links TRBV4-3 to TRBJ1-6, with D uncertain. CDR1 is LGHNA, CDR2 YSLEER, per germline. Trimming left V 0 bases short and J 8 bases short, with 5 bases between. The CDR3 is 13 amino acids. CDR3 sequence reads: CASSQETYSPLHF. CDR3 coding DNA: TGCGCCAGCAGCCAAGAAACTTATTCACCCCTCCACTTT.

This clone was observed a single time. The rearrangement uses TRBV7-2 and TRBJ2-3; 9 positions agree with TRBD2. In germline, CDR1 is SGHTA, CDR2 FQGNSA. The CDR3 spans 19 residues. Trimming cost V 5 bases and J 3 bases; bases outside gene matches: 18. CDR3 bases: TGTGCCAGCAGCCCAGGGCAGCGGGGGGCCTCCATAGCGACAGATACGCAGTATTTT. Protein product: CASSPGQRGASIATDTQYF.

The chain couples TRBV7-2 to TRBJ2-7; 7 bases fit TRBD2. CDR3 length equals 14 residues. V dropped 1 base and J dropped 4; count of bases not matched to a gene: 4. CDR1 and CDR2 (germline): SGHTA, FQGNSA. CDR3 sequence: CASSLGGTTYEQYF. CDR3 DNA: TGTGCCAGCAGCTTAGGAGGGACTACTTACGAGCAGTACTTC.

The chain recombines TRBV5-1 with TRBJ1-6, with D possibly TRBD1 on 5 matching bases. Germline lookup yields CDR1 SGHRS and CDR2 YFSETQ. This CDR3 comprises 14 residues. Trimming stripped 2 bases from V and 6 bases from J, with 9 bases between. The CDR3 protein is CASSFQGLNSPLHF. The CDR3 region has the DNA TGCGCCAGCAGCTTCCAGGGCCTTAATTCACCCCTCCACTTT. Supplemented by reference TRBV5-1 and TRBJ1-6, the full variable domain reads KAGVTQTPRYLIKTRGQQVTLSCSPISGHRSVSWYQQTPGQGLQFLFEYFSETQRNKGNFPGRFSGRQFSNSRSEMNVSTLELGDSALYLCASSFQGLNSPLHFGNGTRLTVT.

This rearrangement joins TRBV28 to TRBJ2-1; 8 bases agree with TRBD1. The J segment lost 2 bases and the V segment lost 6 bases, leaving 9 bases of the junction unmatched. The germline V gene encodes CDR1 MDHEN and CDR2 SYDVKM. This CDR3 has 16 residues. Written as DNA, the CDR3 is TGTGCCAGCAGACCCTTGGACAGGGACCCCTACAATGAGCAGTTCTTC. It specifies CASRPLDRDPYNEQFF.

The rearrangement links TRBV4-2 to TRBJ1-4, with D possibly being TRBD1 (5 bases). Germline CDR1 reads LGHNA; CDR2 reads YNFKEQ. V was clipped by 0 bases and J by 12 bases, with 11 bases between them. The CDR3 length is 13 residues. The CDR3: CASSQEAGRELFF. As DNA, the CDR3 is TGTGCCAGCAGCCAAGAAGCAGGGAGGGAACTGTTTTTT.

The CDR3 spells CASSLGLAGGFYNEQFF. CDR3 nucleotides: TGTGCCAGTAGCCTCGGGCTAGCGGGAGGATTCTACAATGAGCAGTTCTTC. The V call is TRBV19, the J call TRBJ2-1, with 11 nucleotides matching TRBD2. Germline V gene lookup returns CDR1 LNHDA and CDR2 SQIVND (reference sequence). The V segment lost 6 bases and the J segment 3 bases; nucleotides outside the gene matches: 10. The CDR3 loop spans 17 amino acids.

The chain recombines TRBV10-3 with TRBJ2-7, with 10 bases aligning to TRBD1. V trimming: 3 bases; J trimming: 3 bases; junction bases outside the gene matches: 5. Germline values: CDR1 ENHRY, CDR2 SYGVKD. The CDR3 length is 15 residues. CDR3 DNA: TGTGCCATCAGTGATCGGGACAGGGGATACTACGAGCAGTACTTC. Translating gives CAISDRDRGYYEQYF.

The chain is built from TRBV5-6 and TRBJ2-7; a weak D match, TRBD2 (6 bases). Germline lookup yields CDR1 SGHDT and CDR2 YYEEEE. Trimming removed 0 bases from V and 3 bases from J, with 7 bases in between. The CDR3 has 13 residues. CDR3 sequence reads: CASSLGTNYEQYF. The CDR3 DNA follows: TGTGCCAGCAGCTTGGGGACTAACTACGAGCAGTACTTC.